Given below is one T cell receptor (beta chain) in context. Under the authors' procedure: Reference gene primers were amplified, and this amplification served to estimate nucleated cell counts. Clones were read by immunoSEQ multiplex PCR, and TCRdb kept only the in-frame ones, dropping some. V, J and clone size reflect that table, while D and trimming were determined from the DNA. The data show more than 45,000 clones, 70% to 90% seen once. The source of the sample is a study of blood T cell repertoires in COVID-19. Study-wide context: Samples representing acute and convalescent COVID-19 were sourced from the United States, Italy and Spain. Sources were T cells, B-cell-depleted T cells, or PBMCs; the material itself was cDNA or gDNA.

The sequence was obtained from a human donor in a cohort sampled during active COVID-19. Input material: peripheral blood.

DNA of the CDR3: TGTGCCATCAGTGGATCGGAGAGGAGCAATCAGCCCCAGCATTTT. Its translation is CAISGSERSNQPQHF. J is TRBJ1-5 and V is TRBV10-3; no firm D call. The germline V gene has CDR1 ENHRY and CDR2 SYGVKD. The CDR3 is 15 residues long. V was shortened by 4 bases and J by 1 base, with 11 bases between the two germline ends.